Below, 29 T cell receptor beta chains from the same sample are listed, as sequenced in a study of human T cells and chemical hapten exposure. The time point here: pre-sensitization, week 0. Specified treatment: therapeutic diphenylcyclopropenone sensitization with weekly scalp DPC. TCRdb reprocessed the RACE reads with MiXCR, giving one entry per CDR3 protein. The table has about 270,000 distinct CDR3 sequences, around 7.3% seen once. The input for sequencing was whole blood, taken in connection with sensitization to the hapten diphenylcyclopropenone (DPC). Receptors originate from a man aged 18 to 30 with alopecia areata. Some clones in this sample may be carry-over from other donors' samples.

This chain joins TRBV2 and TRBJ2-7, with D maybe TRBD2 (5 bases). V lost 6 bases to trimming and J lost 4 bases, with 10 bases between them. The CDR3 totals 12 residues. Germline CDR1 SNHLY, CDR2 FYNNEI. The CDR3 DNA is TGTGCCAGCAGGGCTGAGGGTTACGAGCAGTACTTC. This translates into CASRAEGYEQYF.

The chain joins TRBV4-2 to TRBJ2-2, with 8 positions matching TRBD1. J was trimmed by 6 bases and V by 0 bases; bases with no gene match: 9. The CDR3 has 17 amino acids. The germline gives CDR1 LGHNA, CDR2 YNFKEQ. CDR3 region: CASSQDLSARGPGELFF. The CDR3 DNA follows: TGTGCCAGCAGCCAAGATTTGTCGGCCAGGGGGCCCGGGGAGCTGTTTTTT.

This clonotype was recorded a few times. The V call is TRBV3-1, the J call TRBJ2-3; D is perhaps TRBD2 (6 bases). Germline V lookup: CDR1 LGHDT, CDR2 YNNKEL (reference sequence). The CDR3 has 16 residues. Trimming took 0 bases from V and 2 from J, leaving 12 bases between them. DNA of the CDR3: TGTGCCAGCAGCCAAGATGCTAGCGCAATCACAGATACGCAGTATTTT. It specifies CASSQDASAITDTQYF.

This clonotype was observed at least ten times. The CDR3 loop is CASSLRRQNYGYTF. The DNA for the CDR3 is TGTGCCAGCAGTTTAAGGCGACAGAACTATGGCTACACCTTC. The V call is TRBV12-3 or TRBV12-4, the J call TRBJ1-2, with D maybe TRBD1 (5 bases). V lost 2 bases and J lost 2, with 9 bases in between. There are 14 residues in the CDR3.

In this sample, this clonotype turned up a few times. V gene TRBV7-9 combines with J gene TRBJ2-4; D gene ambiguous. The V and J ends lost 1 base and 0 bases respectively, with 10 bases between them. The germline CDR1 and CDR2 sequences are SEHNR and FQNEAQ (reference sequence). The CDR3 has 16 residues. The CDR3 DNA is TGTGCCAGCAGCTTAGGATCAGGTCTAGCCAAAAACATTCAGTACTTC. Protein product: CASSLGSGLAKNIQYF. Full variable domain (missing parts from reference TRBV7-9 and TRBJ2-4): DTGVSQNPRHKITKRGQNVTFRCDPISEHNRLYWYRQTLGQGPEFLTYFQNEAQLEKSRLLSDRFSAERPKGSFSTLEIQRTEQGDSAMYLCASSLGSGLAKNIQYFGAGTRLSVL.

This clonotype was detected a few times. V and J are TRBV18 and TRBJ1-4; the D is unclear. The length of the CDR3 is 18 residues. The germline V and J ends were trimmed by 6 bases and 7 bases, with 27 bases remaining between them. The V gene's germline CDR1 is KGHSH and CDR2 LQKENI. CDR3 bases: TGTGCCAGCTCCGGCGGGATAATCGGGAATCAAGCAAGTGAAAAACTGTTTTTT. Translated: CASSGGIIGNQASEKLFF. The full variable domain, completed using reference TRBV18 and TRBJ1-4, is NAGVMQNPRHLVRRRGQEARLRCSPMKGHSHVYWYRQLPEEGLKFMVYLQKENIIDESGMPKERFSAEFPKEGPSILRIQQVVRGDSAAYFCASSGGIIGNQASEKLFFGSGTQLSVL.

The gene calls are TRBV6-2 or TRBV6-3 and TRBJ2-7; 8 bases match TRBD1. Germline trimming cut 4 bases from V and 1 base from J; bases unmatched to any gene: 3. The germline gives CDR1 MNHEY, CDR2 SVGEGT. The CDR3 runs to 14 residues. The CDR3 spells CASSWTGMSYEQYF. In DNA form, the CDR3 reads TGTGCCAGCAGTTGGACAGGGATGTCCTACGAGCAGTACTTC.

This clonotype was observed many times. As DNA, the CDR3 is TGTGCCAGCAGCTTAGATGAGGGACCAAGAGGCTACACCTTC. As protein: CASSLDEGPRGYTF. The chain recombines TRBV11-2 with TRBJ1-2; the D gene is possibly TRBD1 (5 bases). The length of the CDR3 is 14 residues. Trimming removed 0 bases at V and 8 bases at J, with 13 bases between. Germline V lookup: CDR1 SGHAT, CDR2 FQNNGV. Using reference TRBV11-2 and TRBJ1-2 for the parts outside the CDR3, the full variable domain is EAGVAQSPRYKIIEKRQSVAFWCNPISGHATLYWYQQILGQGPKLLIQFQNNGVVDDSQLPKDRFSAERLKGVDSTLKIQPAKLEDSAVYLCASSLDEGPRGYTFGSGTRLTVV.

This clonotype was found a few times. The V and J genes are TRBV2 and TRBJ2-7, with D tentatively TRBD1 (6 bases). CDR1 is SNHLY, CDR2 FYNNEI, per germline. The CDR3 loop spans 15 amino acids. The V end lost 6 bases, the J end lost 5 bases, and 20 bases lay between the germline ends. CDR3 sequence (DNA): TGTGCCAGCAGGGCCGGGACATTACTTACCCACGAGCAGTACTTC. Amino acids: CASRAGTLLTHEQYF.

There are many counts of this clonotype. The chain combines TRBV20-1 with TRBJ1-3, with D unresolved. The V gene lost 6 bases and the J gene lost 1 base, with 19 bases spanning the gap. Germline V gene lookup returns CDR1 DFQATT and CDR2 SNEGSKA (reference sequence). The CDR3 is 16 residues long. The CDR3 coding sequence is TGCAGTGCCAGAACGAGGGATTCGGGGTCTGGAAACACCATATATTTT. It is translated as CSARTRDSGSGNTIYF.

The table lists this clonotype with many counts. The gene calls are TRBV29-1 and TRBJ1-1, with D hard to call. The germline V gene encodes CDR1 SQVTM and CDR2 ANQGSEA. V was cut by 7 bases and J by 1 base, with 10 bases left in between. The CDR3 runs 12 residues. The chain's CDR3 is CSGRTQNTEAFF. In DNA form, the CDR3 reads TGCAGCGGTAGGACCCAGAACACTGAAGCTTTCTTT.

This clonotype was seen repeatedly, ten times or more. This chain connects TRBV6-2 or TRBV6-3 to TRBJ2-3, with 8 nucleotides matching TRBD2. The V segment lost 5 bases and the J segment 2 bases; nucleotides outside the gene matches: 6. CDR1 and CDR2 (germline): MNHEY, SVGEGT. There are 15 residues in the CDR3. The CDR3 DNA follows: TGTGCCAGCAGTCAAGGAGCGGGGGACACAGATACGCAGTATTTT. Translated: CASSQGAGDTDTQYF.

This clonotype was detected only a few times. The genes are TRBV12-3 or TRBV12-4 and TRBJ2-1, with D tentatively TRBD1 (5 bases). This CDR3 comprises 13 residues. V lost 3 bases to trimming and J lost 4 bases, with 7 bases between them. CDR3 nucleotide sequence: TGTGCCAGCAGTTTCGACAGATACAATGAGCAGTTCTTC. Amino acid sequence: CASSFDRYNEQFF.

There are a few counts of this clonotype. DNA for the CDR3: TGTGCCAGCAGCCCCGAGTGGAGCTCCTACAATGAGCAGTTCTTC. Residues: CASSPEWSSYNEQFF. V usage is TRBV7-2 and J usage is TRBJ2-1; D is unresolved. CDR1 is SGHTA, CDR2 FQGNSA, per germline. The ends were cut back, 5 bases at V and 0 bases at J, with 11 bases in the middle. The CDR3 is 15 amino acids. Full variable domain (remainder filled in from reference TRBV7-2 and TRBJ2-1): GAGVSQSPSNKVTEKGKDVELRCDPISGHTALYWYRQSLGQGLEFLIYFQGNSAPDKSGLPSDRFSAERTGGSVSTLTIQRTQQEDSAVYLCASSPEWSSYNEQFFGPGTRLTVL.

This clonotype was detected ten times or more. This chain links TRBV7-9 with TRBJ1-3; D is unclear. Germline V lookup: CDR1 SEHNR, CDR2 FQNEAQ (reference sequence). Trimming removed 3 bases from V and 1 base from J, with 10 bases in between. The CDR3 is 15 amino acids. The DNA of the CDR3 is TGTGCCAGCAGCTTCGACCGTTTATCTGGAAACACCATATATTTT. It specifies CASSFDRLSGNTIYF.

The J gene is TRBJ1-1, the V gene TRBV12-3 or TRBV12-4; D not certain. This CDR3 comprises 13 residues. The V end was cut by 5 bases, the J end by 1 base, with 8 bases between. The CDR3 loop reads CASSPVQNTEAFF. CDR3 nucleotide sequence: TGTGCCAGCAGTCCGGTCCAGAACACTGAAGCTTTCTTT.

This clonotype has a handful of counts. The rearrangement uses TRBV4-1 and TRBJ2-6, with D possibly TRBD2 on 5 matching bases. Germline values: CDR1 MGHRA, CDR2 YSYEKL. V dropped 4 bases and J dropped 0 bases, with 16 bases sitting between them. The CDR3 totals 18 residues. The CDR3 region has the DNA TGCGCCAGCAGCCTTTGGACGGGAAAACTCTCTGGGGCCAACGTCCTGACTTTC. Amino acids: CASSLWTGKLSGANVLTF.

The rearrangement joins TRBV11-2 to TRBJ2-4, with 7 nucleotides matching TRBD1. This CDR3 comprises 15 residues. Germline V lookup: CDR1 SGHAT, CDR2 FQNNGV. The trim removed 5 bases at V and 0 bases at J, leaving 4 bases unmatched. This chain's CDR3 is CASSHRGIAKNIQYF. As DNA, the CDR3 is TGTGCCAGCAGCCACAGGGGTATAGCCAAAAACATTCAGTACTTC.

The chain carries TRBV11-2 and TRBJ2-7; TRBD1 or TRBD2 may be the D gene (6 bases each). This CDR3 region has 14 residues. Trimming stripped 5 bases from V and 2 bases from J, with 13 bases between. Per germline, CDR1 SGHAT and CDR2 FQNNGV. CDR3 DNA: TGTGCCAGCAGCCCCCCGGGGGCGACCTACGAGCAGTACGTC. This translates into CASSPPGATYEQYV.

The rearrangement joins TRBV7-7 to TRBJ2-7; TRBD1 is a possible D gene (6 bases). CDR1 and CDR2 (germline): SSHAT, FNYEAQ (reference sequence). Trimming stripped 8 bases from V and 0 bases from J, with 14 bases between. The CDR3 is 14 amino acids. The CDR3 DNA reads TGTGCCAGCCGTCTTCAGGGGAGCTCCTACGAGCAGTACGTC. Residues: CASRLQGSSYEQYV.

CDR3 amino acids: CASRSDRINQPQHF. The CDR3 bases are TGTGCCAGTAGATCGGACAGGATCAATCAGCCCCAGCATTTT. The V gene is TRBV19, the J gene TRBJ1-5; 7 bases map to TRBD1. J gave up 3 bases and V 6 bases, and 5 bases lay outside the gene matches. The CDR3 is made up of 14 amino acids. Germline CDR1 LNHDA, CDR2 SQIVND (reference sequence).

This chain links TRBV20-1 with TRBJ1-1, with 7 bases aligning to TRBD1. This CDR3 is built from 12 residues. CDR1 and CDR2 (germline): DFQATT, SNEGSKA (reference sequence). V lost 5 bases, J lost 4 bases, and 4 bases stayed unmatched. CDR3 DNA: TGCAGTGCTGGGGACAGAGGCACTGAAGCTTTCTTT. The encoded protein is CSAGDRGTEAFF.

This clonotype was recorded many times. The chain joins TRBV6-5 to TRBJ2-4; D gene unclear. CDR1 is MNHEY and CDR2 is SVGAGI in the germline V gene. Trimming left V 2 bases short and J 0 bases short, with 17 bases between. The CDR3 extends over 18 amino acids. DNA of the CDR3: TGTGCCAGCAGTTACGGCCGGGCTACCAGTCTAGCCAAAAACATTCAGTACTTC. It specifies CASSYGRATSLAKNIQYF.

This clonotype was seen only a few times. The chain carries TRBV11-2 and TRBJ2-3; 9 nucleotides agree with TRBD2. This CDR3 is 16 amino acids long. Germline V gives CDR1 SGHAT, CDR2 FQNNGV. Trimming removed 5 bases from V and 2 bases from J; junction bases left unmatched: 8. The CDR3 sequence is CASSVQTSGPTDTQYF. The DNA of the CDR3 is TGTGCCAGCAGCGTACAGACTAGCGGACCCACAGATACGCAGTATTTT.

In this sample, this clonotype turned up many times. The chain combines TRBV9 with TRBJ1-6, with 7 bases aligning to TRBD1. Trimming cost V 0 bases and J 6 bases; bases outside gene matches: 3. This CDR3 comprises 15 residues. CDR1 is SGDLS, CDR2 YYNGEE, per germline. The CDR3 nucleotides read TGTGCCAGCAGCGTAGAGGGGACAGCTAATTCACCCCTCCACTTT. Residues: CASSVEGTANSPLHF.

This clonotype occurred a few times. The rearrangement joins TRBV6-2 or TRBV6-3 to TRBJ1-5; D possibly corresponds to TRBD1 (6 bases). The CDR3 extends over 15 amino acids. Germline-derived CDR1 and CDR2 are MNHEY and SVGEGT. Trimming took 6 bases from V and 6 from J, leaving 18 bases between them. CDR3 sequence reads: CASRTVRGGLQPQHF. The CDR3 DNA is TGTGCCAGCAGGACTGTCAGAGGGGGGCTTCAGCCCCAGCATTTT.

The genes are TRBV29-1 and TRBJ1-1; no clear D. The length of the CDR3 is 13 residues. V was clipped by 1 base and J by 0 bases, with 6 bases between them. The V gene's germline CDR1 is SQVTM and CDR2 ANQGSEA. This CDR3 is CSVEAAMNTEAFF. The CDR3 region has the DNA TGCAGCGTTGAAGCAGCCATGAACACTGAAGCTTTCTTT.

In its sample, this clonotype was seen many times. V gene TRBV6-5 combines with J gene TRBJ1-1; no clear D. Trimming removed 5 bases at V and 1 base at J, with 8 bases between. The CDR3 totals 13 residues. Germline CDR1 reads MNHEY; CDR2 reads SVGAGI. CDR3 sequence reads: CASSDYKNTEAFF. The CDR3 DNA follows: TGTGCCAGCAGTGACTACAAGAACACTGAAGCTTTCTTT.

This clonotype was observed a few times. This chain uses TRBV7-9 with TRBJ2-2; D might be TRBD1 (6 bases). The germline gives CDR1 SEHNR, CDR2 FQNEAQ (reference sequence). The V end lost 1 base, the J end lost 6 bases, and 9 bases lay between the germline ends. There are 14 residues in the CDR3. CDR3 nucleotides: TGTGCCAGCAGCTTAGGGGGACATGCCGGGGAGCTGTTTTTT. It encodes CASSLGGHAGELFF.